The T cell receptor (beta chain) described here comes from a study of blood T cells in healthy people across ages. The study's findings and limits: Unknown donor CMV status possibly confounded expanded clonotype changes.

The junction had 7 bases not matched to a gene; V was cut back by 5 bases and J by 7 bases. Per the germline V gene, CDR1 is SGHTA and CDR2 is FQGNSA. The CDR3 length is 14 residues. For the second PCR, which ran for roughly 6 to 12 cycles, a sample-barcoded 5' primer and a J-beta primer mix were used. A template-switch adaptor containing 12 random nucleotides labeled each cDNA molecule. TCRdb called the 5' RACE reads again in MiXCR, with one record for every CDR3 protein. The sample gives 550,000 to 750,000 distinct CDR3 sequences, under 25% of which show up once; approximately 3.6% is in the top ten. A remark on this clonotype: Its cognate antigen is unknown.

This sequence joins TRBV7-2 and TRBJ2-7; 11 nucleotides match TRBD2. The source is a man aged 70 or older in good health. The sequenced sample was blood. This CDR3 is CASSQTSGMGEQYF. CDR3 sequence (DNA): TGTGCCAGCAGCCAGACTAGCGGGATGGGGGAGCAGTACTTC.